The rows below give T cell receptor beta chains drawn from one sample of a study of molecular identifiers for immune sequencing clone quantification. TCRdb re-called the PCR reads through MiXCR, storing one row per CDR3 protein. The table lists 600,000 to 650,000 distinct CDR3 sequences, less than 20% of them singletons. Sequences were obtained from naive CD8+ T cells from blood, with Jurkat cell RNA spiked in. The receptor set was obtained from a human donor in good health. Some libraries in this study had Jurkat cell RNA spiked in. CDR3s include the opening cysteine and the closing phenylalanine or tryptophan. A D gene is named only where the DNA matches it firmly. Size tells how often a clone was seen (once, few, many) or the class of an expanded clone, and some rows leave it out.

V,size,D,J,CDR3,DNA
TRBV19,few,.,TRBJ2-7,CASSPDLNFYEQYF,TGTGCCAGTAGTCCCGACCTAAATTTTTACGAGCAGTACTTC
TRBV20-1,.,TRBD1,TRBJ2-2,CSAREDRVGTGELFF,TGCAGTGCTAGAGAAGACAGGGTCGGAACCGGGGAGCTGTTTTTT
TRBV5-1,many,.,TRBJ2-7,CASSPNGISPYEQYF,TGCGCCAGCAGCCCCAACGGTATTTCTCCCTACGAGCAGTACTTC
TRBV5-8,.,.,TRBJ2-5,CASSLGSTQYF,TGTGCCAGCAGCTTGGGAAGTACCCAGTACTTC
TRBV28,many,TRBD2,TRBJ2-7,CASSPRDYSSYEQYF,TGTGCCAGCAGTCCTCGGGACTATAGCTCCTACGAGCAGTACTTC
TRBV20-1,few,.,TRBJ2-1,CSARGDYNEQFF,TGCAGTGCTAGGGGTGACTACAATGAGCAGTTCTTC
TRBV9,many,.,TRBJ1-1,CASSVKTENTEAFF,TGTGCCAGCAGCGTGAAGACGGAGAACACTGAAGCTTTCTTT
TRBV19,many,.,TRBJ2-1,CATRGPHEQFF,TGTGCCACCCGAGGCCCTCATGAGCAGTTCTTC
TRBV4-3,.,.,TRBJ1-1,CASSQESGGSGWAEAFF,TGCGCCAGCAGCCAAGAATCGGGGGGTAGTGGGTGGGCTGAAGCTTTCTTT
TRBV30,many,.,TRBJ1-5,CAWSPGTGGFSNQPQHF,TGTGCCTGGAGTCCTGGGACCGGGGGTTTTAGCAATCAGCCCCAGCATTTT
TRBV7-8,few,TRBD2,TRBJ2-1,CASSLIFVRGGANEQFF,TGTGCCAGCAGCTTAATTTTTGTTCGCGGGGGGGCCAATGAGCAGTTCTTC
TRBV7-6,many,.,TRBJ2-7,CASSPGSSYAAYEQYF,TGTGCCAGCAGCCCCGGCAGCAGCTACGCAGCCTACGAGCAGTACTTC
TRBV6-1,few,TRBD1,TRBJ1-2,CASSEFVGGGHGYTF,TGTGCCAGCAGTGAATTCGTAGGAGGGGGCCATGGCTACACCTTC
TRBV6-2/TRBV6-3,many,.,TRBJ2-3,CASRKWSGPESTDTQYF,TGTGCCAGCAGAAAGTGGAGCGGGCCAGAGAGCACAGATACGCAGTATTTT
TRBV6-5,many,TRBD1,TRBJ1-1,CASSTRTGAYTEAFF,TGTGCCAGCAGTACAAGGACAGGGGCATACACTGAAGCTTTCTTT
TRBV19,many,.,TRBJ2-3,CASMMGSGSLRDTQYF,TGTGCCAGTATGATGGGTAGCGGCTCGCTTAGAGATACGCAGTATTTT
TRBV12-3/TRBV12-4,many,.,TRBJ2-5,CASRGDAESAQYF,TGTGCCAGCAGGGGGGACGCGGAATCGGCCCAGTACTTC
TRBV27,many,.,TRBJ1-1,CASSPISGVETEAFF,TGTGCCAGCAGTCCGATTTCAGGGGTCGAGACTGAAGCTTTCTTT
TRBV9,many,.,TRBJ1-1,CASSVDGETEAFF,TGTGCCAGCAGCGTAGACGGAGAAACTGAAGCTTTCTTT
TRBV30,many,.,TRBJ2-1,CAWREWGIGEQFF,TGTGCCTGGAGAGAATGGGGAATTGGTGAGCAGTTCTTC
TRBV20-1,few,.,TRBJ2-2,CSATVPGTNTGELFF,TGCAGTGCTACGGTACCCGGGACGAACACCGGGGAGCTGTTTTTT
TRBV20-1,.,.,TRBJ2-7,CSARDLMGKRGYEQYF,TGCAGTGCTAGAGATTTAATGGGGAAGAGGGGCTACGAGCAGTACTTC
TRBV6-2/TRBV6-3,many,.,TRBJ2-7,CASSQVGTYEQYF,TGTGCCAGCAGCCAGGTTGGGACCTACGAGCAGTACTTC
TRBV29-1,few,.,TRBJ2-1,CSVEGGETPYNEQFF,TGCAGCGTTGAAGGCGGCGAGACCCCATACAATGAGCAGTTCTTC
TRBV27,many,.,TRBJ1-5,CASSPRLVPNQPQHF,TGTGCCAGCAGTCCTAGGTTGGTTCCCAATCAGCCCCAGCATTTT
TRBV29-1,many,TRBD2,TRBJ2-7,CSVEHRLGGSYEQYF,TGCAGCGTTGAACATCGACTAGGCGGGAGCTACGAGCAGTACTTC
TRBV12-3/TRBV12-4,.,TRBD1,TRBJ2-1,CASSFGGSGGNMDEQFF,TGTGCCAGCAGTTTTGGCGGTTCAGGGGGCAATATGGATGAGCAGTTCTTC
TRBV27,many,.,TRBJ2-1,CASSLGVYNEQFF,TGTGCCAGCAGCTTAGGCGTTTACAATGAGCAGTTCTTC
TRBV28,many,.,TRBJ2-7,CASSSRDLPWYF,TGTGCCAGCAGTTCGAGGGACTTGCCTTGGTACTTC
TRBV6-2/TRBV6-3,.,.,TRBJ1-5,CASKPTMGLNQPQHF,TGTGCCAGCAAACCGACAATGGGGCTCAATCAGCCCCAGCATTTT
TRBV7-9,many,.,TRBJ2-7,CASSLVTAGWEQYF,TGTGCCAGCAGCTTGGTAACGGCGGGATGGGAGCAGTACTTC
TRBV12-3/TRBV12-4,many,.,TRBJ2-3,CASRTDHGGDTQYF,TGTGCCAGCAGAACAGACCACGGGGGCGATACGCAGTATTTT
TRBV6-5,.,TRBD1,TRBJ1-6,CASSQTLGQAISYNSPLHF,TGTGCCAGCAGTCAAACCTTAGGACAGGCCATCTCCTATAATTCACCCCTCCACTTT
TRBV7-2,many,TRBD1,TRBJ1-1,CASSLASGTVFF,TGTGCCAGCAGCCTAGCCTCCGGGACAGTCTTCTTT
TRBV20-1,many,.,TRBJ2-7,CSADAPSSYEQYF,TGCAGTGCCGACGCCCCCAGCTCCTACGAGCAGTACTTC
TRBV6-1,many,.,TRBJ1-5,CASSEARGPSNQPQHF,TGTGCCAGCAGTGAAGCGCGAGGACCTAGCAATCAGCCCCAGCATTTT
TRBV7-2,many,TRBD1,TRBJ1-1,CASSPGDRVGLNTEAFF,TGTGCCAGCAGCCCAGGGGACAGGGTAGGCTTGAACACTGAAGCTTTCTTT
TRBV12-3/TRBV12-4,.,.,TRBJ2-1,CATQPGRHNEQFF,TGTGCCACCCAGCCGGGGCGTCACAATGAGCAGTTCTTC
TRBV6-2/TRBV6-3,many,.,TRBJ2-7,CASSRSRGSEQYF,TGTGCCAGCAGTAGATCCAGGGGTTCCGAGCAGTACTTC
TRBV4-1,many,.,TRBJ2-1,CASSQDQTADEQFF,TGCGCCAGCAGCCAAGATCAAACCGCGGATGAGCAGTTCTTC
TRBV14,.,.,TRBJ2-1,CASSQARGARSEQFF,TGTGCCAGCAGCCAAGCCAGGGGGGCACGGAGTGAGCAGTTCTTC
TRBV5-4,few,.,TRBJ2-3,CASSLGEGHTDTQYF,TGTGCCAGCAGTCTCGGGGAGGGACACACAGATACGCAGTATTTT
TRBV4-1,many,.,TRBJ1-1,CASSQGWRGDTEAFF,TGCGCCAGCAGCCAAGGGTGGCGGGGAGACACTGAAGCTTTCTTT
TRBV27,.,.,TRBJ2-7,CASSLSLGDYEQYF,TGTGCCAGCAGTTTATCACTCGGGGACTACGAGCAGTACTTC
TRBV10-1,.,.,TRBJ1-1,CASSELADTEAFF,TGCGCCAGCAGTGAGTTGGCCGACACTGAAGCTTTCTTT
TRBV7-6,.,TRBD2,TRBJ2-7,CASSLSTSGGTYEQYF,TGTGCCAGCAGCTTGTCGACTAGCGGGGGAACCTACGAGCAGTACTTC
TRBV29-1,many,.,TRBJ2-7,CSVVGPADGREQYF,TGCAGCGTCGTGGGACCAGCGGATGGGCGCGAGCAGTACTTC
TRBV7-2,few,.,TRBJ2-5,CASSLLAGLQETQYF,TGTGCCAGCAGCTTATTGGCGGGCCTCCAAGAGACCCAGTACTTC
TRBV6-4,few,.,TRBJ2-1,CASSDSFGLVVNEQFF,TGTGCCAGCAGTGACTCTTTTGGGCTAGTGGTCAATGAGCAGTTCTTC
TRBV2,few,.,TRBJ2-7,CASSEELTPYEQYF,TGTGCCAGCAGTGAAGAATTAACACCCTACGAGCAGTACTTC
TRBV9,many,.,TRBJ2-7,CASSVDGGRFYEQYF,TGTGCCAGCAGCGTAGACGGGGGGCGCTTTTACGAGCAGTACTTC
TRBV5-4,many,TRBD2,TRBJ2-7,CASSFYSGGAYEQYF,TGTGCCAGCAGCTTTTATAGCGGGGGGGCTTACGAGCAGTACTTC
TRBV5-1,many,.,TRBJ2-2,CASSLEQGISSVGELFF,TGCGCCAGCAGCTTGGAGCAGGGGATTTCCAGCGTCGGGGAGCTGTTTTTT
TRBV7-2,few,.,TRBJ2-7,CASSLDAGGGYEQYF,TGTGCCAGCAGCTTAGATGCAGGGGGAGGCTACGAGCAGTACTTC
TRBV27,many,TRBD1,TRBJ1-1,CASREVQGFVNTEAFF,TGTGCCAGCAGGGAGGTACAGGGGTTTGTGAACACTGAAGCTTTCTTT